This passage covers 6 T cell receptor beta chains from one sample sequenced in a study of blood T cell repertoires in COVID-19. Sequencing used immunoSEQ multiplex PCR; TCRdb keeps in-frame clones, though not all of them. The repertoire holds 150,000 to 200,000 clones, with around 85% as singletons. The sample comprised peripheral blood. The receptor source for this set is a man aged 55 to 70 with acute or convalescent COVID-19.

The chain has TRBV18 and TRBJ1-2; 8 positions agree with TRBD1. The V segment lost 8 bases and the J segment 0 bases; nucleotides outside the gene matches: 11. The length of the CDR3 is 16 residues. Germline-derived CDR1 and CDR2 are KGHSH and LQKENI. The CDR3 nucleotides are TGTGCCAGCACCGGACAGGGCGTCCCACCTAACTATGGCTACACCTTC. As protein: CASTGQGVPPNYGYTF.

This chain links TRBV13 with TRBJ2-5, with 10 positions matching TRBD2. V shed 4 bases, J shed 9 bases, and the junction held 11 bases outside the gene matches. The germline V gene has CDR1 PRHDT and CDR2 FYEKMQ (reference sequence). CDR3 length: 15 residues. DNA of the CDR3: TGTGCCAGCAGCTCCCGGACTAGCGGCCAGGGTTCCCAGTACTTC. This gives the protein CASSSRTSGQGSQYF.

The CDR3 DNA reads as TGCAGCGTTGGAGGTCGGGGACAGGGGGCGCTTGGCAATGAGCAGTTCTTC. Amino acids: CSVGGRGQGALGNEQFF. The V and J genes are TRBV29-1 and TRBJ2-1, with 12 bases identical to TRBD1. J lost 6 bases, V lost 4 bases, and 13 bases had no gene match. In germline, CDR1 is SQVTM, CDR2 ANQGSEA. The CDR3 length is 17 residues.

The CDR3 bases are TGTGCCAGCAGCCCCTTTGTTGCAGGAGGGACCGGGGAGCTGTTTTTT. This gives the protein CASSPFVAGGTGELFF. The genes are TRBV7-8 and TRBJ2-2; D is perhaps TRBD2 (6 bases). This CDR3 has 16 residues. Germline V CDR1 and CDR2: SGHVS, FQNEAQ. V lost 5 bases and J 5 bases, leaving 18 bases between the germline ends. Full variable domain (remainder filled in from reference TRBV7-8 and TRBJ2-2): GAGVSQSPRYKVAKRGQDVALRCDPISGHVSLFWYQQALGQGPEFLTYFQNEAQLDKSGLPSDRFFAERPEGSVSTLKIQRTQQEDSAVYLCASSPFVAGGTGELFFGEGSRLTVL.

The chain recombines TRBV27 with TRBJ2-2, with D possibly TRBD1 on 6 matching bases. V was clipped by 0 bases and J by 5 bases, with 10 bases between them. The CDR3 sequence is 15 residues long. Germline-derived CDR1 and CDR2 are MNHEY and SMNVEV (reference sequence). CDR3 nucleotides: TGTGCCAGCAGTTTATCGGGGGCGAGAACCGGGGAGCTGTTTTTT. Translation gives CASSLSGARTGELFF.

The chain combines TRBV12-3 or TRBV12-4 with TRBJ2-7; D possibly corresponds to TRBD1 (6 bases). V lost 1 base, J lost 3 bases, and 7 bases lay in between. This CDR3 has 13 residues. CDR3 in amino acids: CASSLVGGYEQYF. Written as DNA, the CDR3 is TGTGCCAGCAGTTTAGTAGGGGGCTACGAGCAGTACTTC.